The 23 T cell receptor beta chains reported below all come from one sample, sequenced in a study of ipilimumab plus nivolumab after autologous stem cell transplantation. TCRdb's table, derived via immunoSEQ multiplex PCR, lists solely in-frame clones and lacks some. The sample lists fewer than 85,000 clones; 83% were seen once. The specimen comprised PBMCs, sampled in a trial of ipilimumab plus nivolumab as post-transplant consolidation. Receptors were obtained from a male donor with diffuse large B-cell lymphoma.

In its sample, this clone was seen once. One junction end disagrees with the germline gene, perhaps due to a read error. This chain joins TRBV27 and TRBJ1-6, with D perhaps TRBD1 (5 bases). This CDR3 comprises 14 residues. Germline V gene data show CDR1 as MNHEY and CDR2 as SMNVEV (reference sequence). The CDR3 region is CTSSSGRYNSPLHF. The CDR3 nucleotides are TGTACCAGCAGTTCGGGACGGTATAATTCACCCCTCCACTTT.

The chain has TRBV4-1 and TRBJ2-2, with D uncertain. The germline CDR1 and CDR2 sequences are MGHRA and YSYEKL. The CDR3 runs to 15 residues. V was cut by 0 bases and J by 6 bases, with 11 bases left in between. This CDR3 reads CASSQDPITPGELFF. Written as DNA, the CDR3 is TGCGCCAGCAGCCAAGATCCTATAACCCCCGGGGAGCTGTTTTTT.

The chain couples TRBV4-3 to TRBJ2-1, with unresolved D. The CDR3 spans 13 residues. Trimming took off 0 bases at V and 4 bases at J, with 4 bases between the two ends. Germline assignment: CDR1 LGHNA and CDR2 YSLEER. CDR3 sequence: CASSQELYNEQFF. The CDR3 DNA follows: TGCGCCAGCAGCCAAGAGTTGTACAATGAGCAGTTCTTC.

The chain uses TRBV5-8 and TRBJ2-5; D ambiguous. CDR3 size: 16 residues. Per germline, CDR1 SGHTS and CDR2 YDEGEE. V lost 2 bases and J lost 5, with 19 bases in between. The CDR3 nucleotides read TGTGCCAGCAGCTTAGCCTCTGGGTGGATCGGGGAGACCCAGTACTTC. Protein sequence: CASSLASGWIGETQYF.

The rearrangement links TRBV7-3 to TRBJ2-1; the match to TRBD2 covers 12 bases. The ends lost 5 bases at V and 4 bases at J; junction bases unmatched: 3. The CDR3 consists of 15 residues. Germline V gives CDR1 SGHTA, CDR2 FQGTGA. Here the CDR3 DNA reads TGTGCCAGCAGCACAGGACTAGCGGGGTACAATGAGCAGTTCTTC. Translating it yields CASSTGLAGYNEQFF.

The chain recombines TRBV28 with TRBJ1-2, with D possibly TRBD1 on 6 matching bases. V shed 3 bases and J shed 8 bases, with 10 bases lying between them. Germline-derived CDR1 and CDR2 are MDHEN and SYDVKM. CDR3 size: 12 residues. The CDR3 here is CASSLGGYGYTF. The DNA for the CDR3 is TGTGCCAGCAGTTTGGGGGGCTACGGCTACACCTTC.

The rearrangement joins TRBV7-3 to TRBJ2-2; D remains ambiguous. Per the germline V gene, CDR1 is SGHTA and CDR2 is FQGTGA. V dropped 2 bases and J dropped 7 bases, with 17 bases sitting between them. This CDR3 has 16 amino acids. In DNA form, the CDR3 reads TGTGCCAGCAGCTTACCCGGGCGGAGACTTCTCGGGGAGCTGTTTTTT. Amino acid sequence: CASSLPGRRLLGELFF.

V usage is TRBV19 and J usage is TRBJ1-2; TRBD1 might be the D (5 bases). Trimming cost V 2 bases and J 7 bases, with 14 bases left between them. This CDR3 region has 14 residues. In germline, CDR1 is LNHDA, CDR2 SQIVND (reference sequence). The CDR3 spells CASSISGATGGYTF. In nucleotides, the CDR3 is TGTGCCAGTAGTATAAGTGGGGCCACGGGTGGCTACACCTTC.

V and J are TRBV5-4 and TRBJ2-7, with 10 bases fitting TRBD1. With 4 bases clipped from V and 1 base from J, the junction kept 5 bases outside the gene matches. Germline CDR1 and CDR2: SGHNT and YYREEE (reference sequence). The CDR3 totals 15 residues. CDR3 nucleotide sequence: TGTGCCAGCAGCCTCGGGACAGGGGCTTCCTACGAGCAGTACTTC. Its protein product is CASSLGTGASYEQYF.

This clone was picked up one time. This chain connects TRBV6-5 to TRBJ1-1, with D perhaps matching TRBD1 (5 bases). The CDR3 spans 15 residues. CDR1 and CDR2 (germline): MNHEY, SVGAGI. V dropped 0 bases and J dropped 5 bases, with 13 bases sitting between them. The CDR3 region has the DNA TGTGCCAGCAGTTACTCGATGCAGGGTGGAACTGAAGCTTTCTTT. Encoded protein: CASSYSMQGGTEAFF.

DNA for the CDR3: TGTGCCAGCAGCTTGAGCAGAACGCGGGTACCCCTCCACTTT. Translated, it gives CASSLSRTRVPLHF. V usage is TRBV5-8 and J usage is TRBJ1-6; no clear D. This CDR3 has 14 amino acids. V lost 1 base, J lost 12 bases, and 14 bases lay in between. Germline values: CDR1 SGHTS, CDR2 YDEGEE.

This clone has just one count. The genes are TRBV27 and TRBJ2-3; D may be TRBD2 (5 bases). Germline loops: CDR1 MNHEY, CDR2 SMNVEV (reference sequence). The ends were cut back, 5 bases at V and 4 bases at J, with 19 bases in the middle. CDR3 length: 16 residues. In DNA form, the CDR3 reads TGTGCCAGCAGTCGCGGACTCCGGGAAGTCTCAGATACGCAGTATTTT. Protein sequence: CASSRGLREVSDTQYF.

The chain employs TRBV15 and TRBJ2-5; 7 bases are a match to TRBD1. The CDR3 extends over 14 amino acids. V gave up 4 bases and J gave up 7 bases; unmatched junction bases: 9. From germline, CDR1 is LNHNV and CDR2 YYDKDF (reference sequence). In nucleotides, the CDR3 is TGTGCCACCAGCACCAGACAGGGCCCCAGGACCCAGTACTTC. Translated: CATSTRQGPRTQYF. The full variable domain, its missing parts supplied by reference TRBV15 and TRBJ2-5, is DAMVIQNPRYQVTQFGKPVTLSCSQTLNHNVMYWYQQKSSQAPKLLFHYYDKDFNNEADTPDNFQSRRPNTSFCFLDIRSPGLGDTAMYLCATSTRQGPRTQYFGPGTRLLVL.

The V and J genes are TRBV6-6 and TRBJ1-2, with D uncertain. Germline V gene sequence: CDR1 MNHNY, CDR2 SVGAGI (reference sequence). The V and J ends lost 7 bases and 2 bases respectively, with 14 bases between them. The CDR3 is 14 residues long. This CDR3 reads CASNSVTENYGYTF. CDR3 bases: TGTGCCAGCAATTCGGTGACCGAAAACTATGGCTACACCTTC.

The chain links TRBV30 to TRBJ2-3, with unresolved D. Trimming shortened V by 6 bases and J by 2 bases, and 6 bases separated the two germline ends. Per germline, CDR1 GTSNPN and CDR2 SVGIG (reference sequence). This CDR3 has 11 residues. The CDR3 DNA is TGTGCCTGCCGGAACACAGATACGCAGTATTTT. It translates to CACRNTDTQYF.

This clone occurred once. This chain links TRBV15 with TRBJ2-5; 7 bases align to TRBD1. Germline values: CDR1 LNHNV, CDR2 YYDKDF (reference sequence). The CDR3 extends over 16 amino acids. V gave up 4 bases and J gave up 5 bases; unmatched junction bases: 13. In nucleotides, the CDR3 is TGTGCCACCAGCACGTCCCCGGGACAGAGAAGGGAGACCCAGTACTTC. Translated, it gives CATSTSPGQRRETQYF.

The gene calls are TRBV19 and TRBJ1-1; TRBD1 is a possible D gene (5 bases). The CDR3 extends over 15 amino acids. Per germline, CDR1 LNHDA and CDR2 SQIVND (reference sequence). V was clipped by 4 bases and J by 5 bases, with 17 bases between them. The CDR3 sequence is CASSNTGWGETEAFF. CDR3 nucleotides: TGTGCCAGTAGTAACACTGGGTGGGGCGAGACTGAAGCTTTCTTT.

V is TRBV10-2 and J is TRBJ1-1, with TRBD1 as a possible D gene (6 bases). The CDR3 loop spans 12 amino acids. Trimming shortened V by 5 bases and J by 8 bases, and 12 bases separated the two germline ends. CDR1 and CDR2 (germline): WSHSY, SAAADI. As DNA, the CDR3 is TGCGCCAGCAGTCATTCCCAGGGGGAAGCTTTCTTT. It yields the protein CASSHSQGEAFF.

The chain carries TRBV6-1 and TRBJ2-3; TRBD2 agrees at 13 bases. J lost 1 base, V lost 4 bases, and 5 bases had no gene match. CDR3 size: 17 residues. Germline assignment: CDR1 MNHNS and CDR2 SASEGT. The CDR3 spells CASSAGTSGIRTDTQYF. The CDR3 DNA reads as TGTGCCAGCAGTGCGGGGACTAGCGGGATTCGCACAGATACGCAGTATTTT.

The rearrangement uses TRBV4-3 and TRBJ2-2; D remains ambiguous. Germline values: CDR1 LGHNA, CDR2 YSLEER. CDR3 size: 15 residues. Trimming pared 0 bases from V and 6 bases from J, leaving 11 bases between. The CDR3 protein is CASSQDPRRSGELFF. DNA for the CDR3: TGCGCCAGCAGCCAAGATCCGCGAAGGTCCGGGGAGCTGTTTTTT.

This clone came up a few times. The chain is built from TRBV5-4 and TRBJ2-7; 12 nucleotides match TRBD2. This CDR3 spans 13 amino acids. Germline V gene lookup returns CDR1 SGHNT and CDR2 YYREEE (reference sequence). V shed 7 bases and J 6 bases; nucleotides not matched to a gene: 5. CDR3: CASALAGGREQYF. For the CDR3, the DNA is TGTGCCAGCGCGCTAGCGGGGGGGCGCGAGCAGTACTTC.

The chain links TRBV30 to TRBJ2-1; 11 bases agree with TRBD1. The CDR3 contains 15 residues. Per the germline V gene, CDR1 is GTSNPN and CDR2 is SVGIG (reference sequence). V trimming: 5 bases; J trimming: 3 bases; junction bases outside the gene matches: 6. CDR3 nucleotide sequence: TGTGCCTGGGACCCCGGGACAGGGGGCTACAATGAGCAGTTCTTC. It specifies CAWDPGTGGYNEQFF.

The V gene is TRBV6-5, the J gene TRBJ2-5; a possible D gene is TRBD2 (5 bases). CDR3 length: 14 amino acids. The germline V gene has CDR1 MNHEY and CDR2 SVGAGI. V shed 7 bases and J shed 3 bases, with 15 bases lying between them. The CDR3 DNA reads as TGTGCCAGCATTTCCCCCACAGCGGAAGAGACCCAGTACTTC. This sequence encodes CASISPTAEETQYF.